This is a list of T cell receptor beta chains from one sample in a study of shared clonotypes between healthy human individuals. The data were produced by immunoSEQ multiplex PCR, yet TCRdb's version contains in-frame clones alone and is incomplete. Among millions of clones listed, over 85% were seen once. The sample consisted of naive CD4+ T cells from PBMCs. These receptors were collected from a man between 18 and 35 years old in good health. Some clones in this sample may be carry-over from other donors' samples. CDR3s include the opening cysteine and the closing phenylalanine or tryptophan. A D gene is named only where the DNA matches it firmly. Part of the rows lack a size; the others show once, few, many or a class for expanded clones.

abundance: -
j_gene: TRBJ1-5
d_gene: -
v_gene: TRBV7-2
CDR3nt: TGTGCCAGCAGCGCAGGGGTGGGCAATCAGCCCCAGCATTTT
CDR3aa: CASSAGVGNQPQHF

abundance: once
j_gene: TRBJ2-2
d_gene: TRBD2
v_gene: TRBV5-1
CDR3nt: TGCGCCAGCAGCTTCGGACTAGCGGGTCATCTCACCGGGGAGCTGTTTTTT
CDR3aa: CASSFGLAGHLTGELFF

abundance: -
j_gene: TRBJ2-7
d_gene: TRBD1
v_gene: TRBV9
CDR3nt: TGTGCCAGCAGCCCACGACAGGGCGTGCAGTACTTC
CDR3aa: CASSPRQGVQYF

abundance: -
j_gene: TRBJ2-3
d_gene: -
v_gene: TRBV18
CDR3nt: TGTGCCAGCTCACCACCGTATCCCCGGACAGAAAGCACAGATACGCAGTATTTT
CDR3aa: CASSPPYPRTESTDTQYF

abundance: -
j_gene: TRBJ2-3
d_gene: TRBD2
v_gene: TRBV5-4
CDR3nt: TGTGCCAGCAGCCCTCGGACTAGCGCAGATACGCAGTATTTT
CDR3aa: CASSPRTSADTQYF

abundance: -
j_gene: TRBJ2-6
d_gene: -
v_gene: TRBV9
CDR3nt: TGTGCCAGCAGCGTAGGGCTCCAGAGTACTGGGGCCAACGTCCTGACTTTC
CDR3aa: CASSVGLQSTGANVLTF

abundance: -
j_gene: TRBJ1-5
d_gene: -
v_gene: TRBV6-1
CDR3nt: TGTGCCAGCAGTGAATCTCTCTATAGCAATCAGCCCCAGCATTTT
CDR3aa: CASSESLYSNQPQHF

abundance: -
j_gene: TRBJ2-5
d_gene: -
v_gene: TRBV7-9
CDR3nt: TGTGCCAGCAGCTACAGACGGCCCCAAGAGACCCAGTACTTC
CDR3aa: CASSYRRPQETQYF

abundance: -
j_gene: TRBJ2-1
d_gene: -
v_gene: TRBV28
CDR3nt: TGTGCCAGCAGTACCGGGACGAAAAAGTTCAATGAGCAGTTCTTC
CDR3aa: CASSTGTKKFNEQFF

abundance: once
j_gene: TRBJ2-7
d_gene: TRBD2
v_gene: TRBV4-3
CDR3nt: TGCGCCAGCAGCCACGGGCGGGGGTCGGACGAGCAGTACTTC
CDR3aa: CASSHGRGSDEQYF

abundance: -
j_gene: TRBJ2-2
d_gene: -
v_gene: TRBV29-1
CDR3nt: TGCAGCGTTGACGAGGGGATTTACACCGGGGAGCTGTTTTTT
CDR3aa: CSVDEGIYTGELFF

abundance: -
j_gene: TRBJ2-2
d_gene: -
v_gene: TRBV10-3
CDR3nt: TGTGCCATCAGTTCGAAGCCGGGAGCGAACACCGGGGAGCTGTTTTTT
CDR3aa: CAISSKPGANTGELFF

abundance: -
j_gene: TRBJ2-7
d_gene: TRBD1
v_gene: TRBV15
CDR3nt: TGTGCCACCAGCAGAGTCTTACAGGGGGCGCGCGACGAGCAGTACTTC
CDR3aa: CATSRVLQGARDEQYF

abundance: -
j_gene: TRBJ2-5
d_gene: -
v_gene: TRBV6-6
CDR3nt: TGTGCCAGCAGTTCGGACAGTTGGGAGACCCAGTACTTC
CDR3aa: CASSSDSWETQYF

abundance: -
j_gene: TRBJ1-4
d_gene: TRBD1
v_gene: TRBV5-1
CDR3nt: TGCGCCAGCAGCTTGGGAGGGGGCACTGAAAAACTGTTTTTT
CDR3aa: CASSLGGGTEKLFF

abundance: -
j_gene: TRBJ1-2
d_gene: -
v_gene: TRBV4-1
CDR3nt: TGCGCCAGCAGCCAAGATCTGGGGGACGGCTACACCTTC
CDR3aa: CASSQDLGDGYTF

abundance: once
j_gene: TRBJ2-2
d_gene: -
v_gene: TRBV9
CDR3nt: TGTGCCAGCAGCGTGAGTGGGGGCACCGGGGAGCTGTTTTTT
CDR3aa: CASSVSGGTGELFF

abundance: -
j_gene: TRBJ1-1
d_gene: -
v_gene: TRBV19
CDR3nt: TGTGCCAGTAGTATGCTATCGGGGCTGCCACTAATGAACACTGAAGCTTTCTTT
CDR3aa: CASSMLSGLPLMNTEAFF

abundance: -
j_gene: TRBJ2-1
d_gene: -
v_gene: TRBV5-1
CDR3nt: TGCGCCAGCAGCTTGGCCGGGCACAATGAGCAGTTCTTC
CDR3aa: CASSLAGHNEQFF

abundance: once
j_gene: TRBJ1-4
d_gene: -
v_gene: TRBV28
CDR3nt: TGTGCCAGCAGTTTTAGGGGGAATGATGAAAAACTGTTTTTT
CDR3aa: CASSFRGNDEKLFF

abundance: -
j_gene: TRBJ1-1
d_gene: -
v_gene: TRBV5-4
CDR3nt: TGTGCCAGCAGCCCTACAGGGACACGGGCGGGCACTGAAGCTTTCTTT
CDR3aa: CASSPTGTRAGTEAFF

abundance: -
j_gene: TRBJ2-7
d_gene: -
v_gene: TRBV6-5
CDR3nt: TGTGCCAGCAGTTACGGTCTAGCGCAAAGCTCCTACGAGCAGTACTTC
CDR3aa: CASSYGLAQSSYEQYF

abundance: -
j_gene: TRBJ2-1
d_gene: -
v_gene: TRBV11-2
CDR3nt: TGTGCCAGCGCTCCCTCCTACAATGAGCAGTTCTTC
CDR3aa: CASAPSYNEQFF

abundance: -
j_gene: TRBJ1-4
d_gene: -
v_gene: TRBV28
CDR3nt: TGTGCCAGCAGGGGGTGGGCCGCGGGTAATGAAAAACTGTTTTTT
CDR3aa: CASRGWAAGNEKLFF

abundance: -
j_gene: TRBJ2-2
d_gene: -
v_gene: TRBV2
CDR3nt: TGTGCCAGCAGTATCAAACGGACCCCCCCCGGCGGGGAGCTGTTTTTT
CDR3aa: CASSIKRTPPGGELFF

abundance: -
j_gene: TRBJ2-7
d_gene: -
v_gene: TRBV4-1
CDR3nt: TGCGCCAGCAGCCCGGGCGGGATGTCCTACGAGCAGTACTTC
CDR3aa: CASSPGGMSYEQYF

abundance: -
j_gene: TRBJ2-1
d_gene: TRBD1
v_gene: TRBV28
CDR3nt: TGTGCCAGCAGTGCCTCCGGCAGGGGGCCGGGGAATGAGCAGTTCTTC
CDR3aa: CASSASGRGPGNEQFF

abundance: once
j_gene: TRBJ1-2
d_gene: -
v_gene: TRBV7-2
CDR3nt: TGTGCCAGCAGCCCTAATACTAACTATGGCTACACCTTC
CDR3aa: CASSPNTNYGYTF

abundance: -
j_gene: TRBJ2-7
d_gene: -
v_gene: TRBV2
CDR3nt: TGTGCCAGCAAGACCGTGCGGGCCTACGAGCAGTACTTC
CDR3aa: CASKTVRAYEQYF

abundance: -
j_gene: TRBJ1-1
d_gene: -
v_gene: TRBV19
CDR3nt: TGTGCCAGTAGTACCCTGACGCCACCGAACACTGAAGCTTTCTTT
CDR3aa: CASSTLTPPNTEAFF

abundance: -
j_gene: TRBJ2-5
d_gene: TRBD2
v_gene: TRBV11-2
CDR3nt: TGTGCCAGCAGCGGCACTAGCGGGAGAGGACAGACCCAGTACTTC
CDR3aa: CASSGTSGRGQTQYF

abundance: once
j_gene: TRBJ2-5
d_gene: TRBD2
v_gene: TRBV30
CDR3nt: TGTGCCTGGAGTGTACCCCAGGGACTAGCGGGAGGTTGGGAGACCCAGTACTTC
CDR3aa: CAWSVPQGLAGGWETQYF

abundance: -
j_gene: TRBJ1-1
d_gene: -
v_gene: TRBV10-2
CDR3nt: TGCGCCAGCAGTGAAGGTGAAGAAGCTTTCTTT
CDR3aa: CASSEGEEAFF

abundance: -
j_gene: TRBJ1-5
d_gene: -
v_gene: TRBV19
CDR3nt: TGTGCCAGTAGTATAAGGGGCCCCAATCAGCCCCAGCATTTT
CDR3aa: CASSIRGPNQPQHF

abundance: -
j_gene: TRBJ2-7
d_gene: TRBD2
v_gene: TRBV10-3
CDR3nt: TGTGCCATCAGGGATGGCGGGAGTTTCTACGAGCAGTACTTC
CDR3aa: CAIRDGGSFYEQYF

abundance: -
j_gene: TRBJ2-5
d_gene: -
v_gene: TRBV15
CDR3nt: TGTGCCACCAGCAGAAAGGGGCAGACCTCCCAAGAGACCCAGTACTTC
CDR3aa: CATSRKGQTSQETQYF

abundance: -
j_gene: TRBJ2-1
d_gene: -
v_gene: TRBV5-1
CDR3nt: TGCGCCAGCAAACAACGGTCTGCGGTTGAGCAGTTCTTC
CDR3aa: CASKQRSAVEQFF

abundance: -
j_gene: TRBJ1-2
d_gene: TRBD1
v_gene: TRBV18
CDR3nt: TGTGCCAGCTCACGAAACGACAGGGTTATTTCTTATGGCTACACCTTC
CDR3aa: CASSRNDRVISYGYTF

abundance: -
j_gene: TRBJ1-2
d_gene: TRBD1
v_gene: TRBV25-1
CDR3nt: TGTGCCAGCAGTCGACAGGGGGCGCTTAGCTATGGCTACACCTTC
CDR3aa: CASSRQGALSYGYTF

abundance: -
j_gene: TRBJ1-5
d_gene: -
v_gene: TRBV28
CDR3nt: TGTGCCAGCAGTGGTTCCTTCTGGAGCAATCAGCCCCAGCATTTT
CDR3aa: CASSGSFWSNQPQHF

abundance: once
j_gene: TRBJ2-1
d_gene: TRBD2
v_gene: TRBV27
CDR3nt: TGTGCCAGCAGGAGTAGCGGGCTCGGGGGCAATGAGCAGTTCTTC
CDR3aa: CASRSSGLGGNEQFF